Listed below are T cell receptor beta chains from one sample, sequenced in a study of identical twins. In TCRdb, the 5' RACE reads were re-called with MiXCR into one record per CDR3 protein. The sample yields some 1,700,000 distinct CDR3 sequences, about 32% seen once. Sequencing was carried out using cord blood. All receptors derive from a newborn girl in good health. Both conserved end residues are part of each CDR3. The D gene is left open where the match is weak. Where a row states a size, it is once, few, many or the class of an expanded clone; other rows omit it.

cdr3_nt | cdr3_aa | j_call | clone_size | v_call | d_call
TGTGCCAGCAGTTCGGGCAGGGTCTACGAGCAGTACTTC | CASSSGRVYEQYF | TRBJ2-7 | many | TRBV28 | NA
TGTGCCAGCAGCTTAGCCCCAGCGGGGGCCCCGAATTACGAGCAGTACTTC | CASSLAPAGAPNYEQYF | TRBJ2-7 | NA | TRBV7-2 | TRBD2
TGTGCCAGCAGCCGTTTATTGGGGGGCAGCACAGATACGCAGTATTTT | CASSRLLGGSTDTQYF | TRBJ2-3 | NA | TRBV7-2 | NA
TGCAGCGTTGCTGGGACAGGGGAAAGTGGCTACACCTTC | CSVAGTGESGYTF | TRBJ1-2 | few | TRBV29-1 | TRBD1
TGTGCCAGCAGTGAGGGGCCGTACCAAGAGACCCAGTACTTC | CASSEGPYQETQYF | TRBJ2-5 | few | TRBV6-1 | NA
TGTGCCAGCAGTCGACCCGACGGGTACAATGAGCAGTTCTTC | CASSRPDGYNEQFF | TRBJ2-1 | few | TRBV27 | NA
TGTGCCAGCAGCGCTACAGGGCTGGAGACCCAGTACTTC | CASSATGLETQYF | TRBJ2-5 | NA | TRBV7-8 | NA
TGCAGTGCTAGAGATCAGGGGGTGACAGATACGCAGTATTTT | CSARDQGVTDTQYF | TRBJ2-3 | many | TRBV20-1 | TRBD1
TGCAGTGCTAGAGCCAGCCGGACAGGGAAAATTGGGCAGTACTTC | CSARASRTGKIGQYF | TRBJ2-5 | few | TRBV20-1 | TRBD1
TGTGCCCTCGAAGGCAGCGGGACCTTTTACAATGAGCAGTTCTTC | CALEGSGTFYNEQFF | TRBJ2-1 | NA | TRBV24-1 | TRBD2
TGTGCCAGCAGCCAAACAGGGGAGGGAGATACGCAGTATTTT | CASSQTGEGDTQYF | TRBJ2-3 | NA | TRBV3-1 | NA
TGTGCCAGCAGTCCACGGACCGGGGAGCTGTTTTTT | CASSPRTGELFF | TRBJ2-2 | many | TRBV28 | NA
TGCGCCAGCAGTGAAGTGGCTCGACGGGAGACCCAGTACTTC | CASSEVARRETQYF | TRBJ2-5 | few | TRBV10-1 | NA
TGCGCCAGCAGAGGGACAGGGCCCCAAGATACGCAGTATTTT | CASRGTGPQDTQYF | TRBJ2-3 | NA | TRBV5-1 | TRBD1
TGCAGTGCTCTCGGACTAGAGAGGACAGATACGCAGTATTTT | CSALGLERTDTQYF | TRBJ2-3 | NA | TRBV20-1 | TRBD2
TGCAGTGCTAGCGGGTACCAAGAGACCCAGTACTTC | CSASGYQETQYF | TRBJ2-5 | many | TRBV20-1 | NA
TGCGCCAGCAGCCAAGCCTCGGGCAGGGGGGTACGGTCTAATGAAAAACTGTTTTTT | CASSQASGRGVRSNEKLFF | TRBJ1-4 | few | TRBV4-1 | TRBD1
TGTGCCAGCAGCCAAGCCCCCCCGGGCCTCTACAATGAGCAGTTCTTC | CASSQAPPGLYNEQFF | TRBJ2-1 | NA | TRBV3-1 | NA
TGCGCCAGCAGCACGACAGGGTCGGGCACCGGGGAGCTGTTTTTT | CASSTTGSGTGELFF | TRBJ2-2 | few | TRBV5-1 | TRBD1
TGTGCCGCGAGGGACTTAGCGCTGGAGACCCAGTACTTC | CAARDLALETQYF | TRBJ2-5 | few | TRBV5-8 | NA
TGTGCCAGCGGGTTTCCGGGACAGTTGAACACTGAAGTTTTCTTT | CASGFPGQLNTEVFF | TRBJ1-1 | NA | TRBV27 | TRBD1
TGTGCCAGCAGTGCGACAACGAACACTGAAGCTTTCTTT | CASSATTNTEAFF | TRBJ1-1 | few | TRBV6-2/TRBV6-3 | NA
TGTGCCAGCAGCTTAGCTGGTCAGTACAATGAGCAGTTCTTC | CASSLAGQYNEQFF | TRBJ2-1 | NA | TRBV7-2 | NA
TGCAGCGTGGTGTCTAGCAGGGGATGGTTGATGCAGTATTTT | CSVVSSRGWLMQYF | TRBJ2-3 | NA | TRBV29-1 | NA
TGTGCCAGCAGCCAAGAAGTAAAGGGGGCTGGGTCACCCCTCCACTTT | CASSQEVKGAGSPLHF | TRBJ1-6 | NA | TRBV4-2 | TRBD1
TGCAGCGTTGTCCCAGGGGGTAGCTCCTACGAGCAGTACTTC | CSVVPGGSSYEQYF | TRBJ2-7 | NA | TRBV29-1 | TRBD1
TGTGCCAGCAGGTCTACGACAGGCCATAATTCACCCCCCCACTTT | CASRSTTGHNSPPHF | TRBJ1-6 | few | TRBV7-9 | NA
TGTGCCAGCAGCCAAGATCTAGTAAGAGATCAGCCCCAGCATTTT | CASSQDLVRDQPQHF | TRBJ1-5 | NA | TRBV12-3/TRBV12-4 | NA
TGTGCCAGCAGCCAAGATCTGACTTATCAGCCCCAGCATTTT | CASSQDLTYQPQHF | TRBJ1-5 | NA | TRBV3-1 | NA
TGTGCCAGCAGTTTGGTGGCAGGGCAGGGCTACACCTTC | CASSLVAGQGYTF | TRBJ1-2 | NA | TRBV12-3/TRBV12-4 | NA
TGCAGTGCTAGAGATTGGGCTAGCGGGGGGGCCGGAGATACGCAGTATTTT | CSARDWASGGAGDTQYF | TRBJ2-3 | few | TRBV20-1 | TRBD2
TGTGCCAGCAGTGAATTAGGGACCGGGAGATCCTACGAGCAGTACTTC | CASSELGTGRSYEQYF | TRBJ2-7 | NA | TRBV25-1 | NA
TGTGCCAGCAGCCATAATTACAATGAGCAGTACTTC | CASSHNYNEQYF | TRBJ2-5 | NA | TRBV2 | NA
TGCAGTGCTAGCTGGCCAGGCGTTCACTATGGCTACACCTTC | CSASWPGVHYGYTF | TRBJ1-2 | few | TRBV20-1 | NA
TGTGCCAGCAGAAAGACTAGCGGGTCTCTGGAGCAGTACTTC | CASRKTSGSLEQYF | TRBJ2-7 | few | TRBV2 | TRBD2
TGTGCCAGCAGCCGAGGACTAGCGGGAGATGATGAGCAGTTCTTC | CASSRGLAGDDEQFF | TRBJ2-1 | few | TRBV4-2 | TRBD2
TGTGCCAGCAGCCAAGAGCGACTAGCGGGGAGCAATGAGCAGTTCTTC | CASSQERLAGSNEQFF | TRBJ2-1 | many | TRBV3-1 | TRBD2
TGCAGTGCTCTCCGGACTAGCGGGAGGGCAGCCATTCAGTACTTC | CSALRTSGRAAIQYF | TRBJ2-4 | few | TRBV20-1 | TRBD2
TGTGCCAGCAGCCCCTCCGCGGGATCGGGCACCGGGGAGCTGTTTTTT | CASSPSAGSGTGELFF | TRBJ2-2 | NA | TRBV6-5 | NA
TGTGCCAGCAGCTTATCCCTGGGACTAGCTTCCTACGAGCAGTACTTC | CASSLSLGLASYEQYF | TRBJ2-7 | few | TRBV11-2 | TRBD2
TGCAGTGCTTGGGAGTCCTACGAGCAGTACTTC | CSAWESYEQYF | TRBJ2-7 | many | TRBV20-1 | NA
TGTGCCAGTAGTATACGTCGAAATCAGCCCCAGCATTTT | CASSIRRNQPQHF | TRBJ1-5 | few | TRBV19 | NA
TGTGCCAGCAGCTATCCGGGACTGACTTACAATGAGCAGTACTTC | CASSYPGLTYNEQYF | TRBJ2-7 | NA | TRBV7-9 | NA
TGTGCCAGCAGTTTCCCGACTAGCGGGGGATCTAGCACAGATACGCAGTATTTT | CASSFPTSGGSSTDTQYF | TRBJ2-3 | few | TRBV28 | TRBD2
TGTGCCAGCAGTTTAACGACCAGGGACGGCTACACCTTC | CASSLTTRDGYTF | TRBJ1-2 | NA | TRBV12-3/TRBV12-4 | NA
TGTGCCAGCAGTTTTGGGACAGAAAATTCACCCCTCCACTTT | CASSFGTENSPLHF | TRBJ1-6 | few | TRBV12-3/TRBV12-4 | TRBD1
TGTGCCAGCGGACGATCAGAGCCCCAGCATTTT | CASGRSEPQHF | TRBJ1-5 | NA | TRBV27 | NA
TGTGCCAGCAGTTTCGTCCATAGTACCGGGGCTAGCACAGATACGCAGTATTTT | CASSFVHSTGASTDTQYF | TRBJ2-3 | few | TRBV28 | NA
TGTGCCAGCAGTTCCCGATCTGGACTAGCGGGGCAAAACATTCAGTACTTC | CASSSRSGLAGQNIQYF | TRBJ2-4 | NA | TRBV6-6 | TRBD2
TGTGCCAGCGGGTCTTCAGGGACGGGGCAGCCCCAGCATTTT | CASGSSGTGQPQHF | TRBJ1-5 | few | TRBV7-9 | NA
TGCAGCGTTGATCGGGGGGCCAATGAGCAGTTCTTC | CSVDRGANEQFF | TRBJ2-1 | NA | TRBV29-1 | NA
TGTGCCAGCAGTTTCGTTTCTAGCGCGCCAGATACGCAGTATTTT | CASSFVSSAPDTQYF | TRBJ2-3 | few | TRBV28 | NA
TGTGCCAGCAGTTTAAGGAAGGGGCTAACCGGGGAGCTGTTTTTT | CASSLRKGLTGELFF | TRBJ2-2 | few | TRBV12-3/TRBV12-4 | NA
TGCGCCAGCAGCCCCGGACAGACAGCCTACGAGCAGTACTTC | CASSPGQTAYEQYF | TRBJ2-7 | NA | TRBV5-1 | NA
TGTGCCAGCAGCCAAGGTTGGGGTGCTAGCGGGAGCGCGGACAAAAACATTCAGTACTTC | CASSQGWGASGSADKNIQYF | TRBJ2-4 | few | TRBV3-1 | TRBD2
TGTGCCAGTACCGGGGACAGGGGCTATGGCTACACCTTC | CASTGDRGYGYTF | TRBJ1-2 | NA | TRBV19 | TRBD1
TGCGCCAGCAGCCGAACGGTAGCGGGAGGTAGCACAGATACGCAGTATTTT | CASSRTVAGGSTDTQYF | TRBJ2-3 | many | TRBV5-1 | TRBD2
TGTGCCAGCAGCTCCGGAGGGGTTTCGGGAGGCTACACCTTC | CASSSGGVSGGYTF | TRBJ1-2 | few | TRBV7-9 | NA
TGCAGTGCTGCAAACCAGGGAAACCCCTCCTACAATGAGCAGTTCTTC | CSAANQGNPSYNEQFF | TRBJ2-1 | few | TRBV20-1 | NA
TGTGCCAGCAGTGAAGTGCTGAGGGGGCGCGGGGAGTATGGCTACACCTTC | CASSEVLRGRGEYGYTF | TRBJ1-2 | NA | TRBV6-1 | TRBD1